The following is a TCR beta chain sequence with its context. The data stem from a study of human T cells and chemical hapten exposure. Indicated time point: pre-sensitization, week 0. Treatment noted: therapeutic diphenylcyclopropenone sensitization with weekly scalp DPC. TCRdb reanalysed the RACE reads using MiXCR and keeps one entry per CDR3 protein. The sample records around 300,000 distinct CDR3 sequences, around 7.7% being singletons. This CDR3 has 15 residues. CDR1 and CDR2 from the germline V gene are ENHRY and SYGVKD. V was pared by 4 bases and J by 4 bases, with 6 bases of the junction left unmatched.

The sequencing used whole blood, collected in connection with sensitization to the hapten diphenylcyclopropenone (DPC). The TCR originated in a young man with alopecia areata. Some clones in this sample may be carry-over from other donors' samples. The chain is built from TRBV10-3 and TRBJ1-3; TRBD1 matches at 8 bases. This CDR3 is CAISGGTGAGNTIYF. The CDR3 coding sequence is TGTGCCATCAGTGGAGGGACAGGTGCAGGAAACACCATATATTTT.